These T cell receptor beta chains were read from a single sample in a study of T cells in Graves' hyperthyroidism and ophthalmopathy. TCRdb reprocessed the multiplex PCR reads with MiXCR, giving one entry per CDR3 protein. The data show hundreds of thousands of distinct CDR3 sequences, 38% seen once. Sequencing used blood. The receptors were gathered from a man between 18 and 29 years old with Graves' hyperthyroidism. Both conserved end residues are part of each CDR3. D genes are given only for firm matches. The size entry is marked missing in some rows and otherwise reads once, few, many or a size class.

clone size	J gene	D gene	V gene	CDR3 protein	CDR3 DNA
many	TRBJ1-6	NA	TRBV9	CASSSGGNSPLHF	TGTGCCAGCAGCTCCGGGGGTAATTCACCCCTCCACTTT
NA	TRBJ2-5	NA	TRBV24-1	CATLLKFF	TGTGCCACCCTTCTGAAGTTCTTC
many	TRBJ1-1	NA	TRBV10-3	CAISGGSEAFF	TGTGCCATCTCTGGGGGGAGTGAAGCTTTCTTT
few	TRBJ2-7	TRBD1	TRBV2	CASRVASQGYEQYF	TGTGCCAGCAGGGTGGCTTCACAGGGGTACGAGCAGTACTTC
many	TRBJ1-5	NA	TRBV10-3	CAIGDGLNQPQHF	TGTGCCATCGGGGACGGCCTTAATCAGCCCCAGCATTTT
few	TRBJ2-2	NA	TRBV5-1	CASLQGSGELFF	TGCGCCAGCTTACAGGGTTCCGGGGAGCTGTTTTTT
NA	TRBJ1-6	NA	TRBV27	CASRERYSPLHF	TGTGCCAGCAGGGAGAGGTATTCACCCCTCCACTTT
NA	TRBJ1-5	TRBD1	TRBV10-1	CAGSDRPQTGVGNQPQHF	TGCGCCGGCAGCGACCGCCCCCAGACAGGGGTGGGCAATCAGCCCCAGCATTTT
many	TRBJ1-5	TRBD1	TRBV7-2	CASSEQTGFNQPQHF	TGTGCCAGCAGCGAACAGACAGGGTTCAATCAGCCCCAGCATTTT
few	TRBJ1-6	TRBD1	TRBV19	CASSISQGAPNSPLHF	TGTGCCAGTAGTATATCACAGGGGGCGCCCAATTCACCCCTCCACTTT
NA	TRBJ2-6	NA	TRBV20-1	CSASALGANVLTF	TGCAGTGCTAGTGCCTTAGGGGCCAACGTCCTGACTTTC
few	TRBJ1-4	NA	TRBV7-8	CASSLDGGGLKLFF	TGTGCCAGCAGCTTAGATGGCGGGGGATTAAAACTGTTTTTT
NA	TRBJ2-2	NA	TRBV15	CATSSQPGGLAPGELFF	TGTGCCACCAGCAGTCAACCCGGGGGGCTAGCCCCCGGGGAGCTGTTTTTT
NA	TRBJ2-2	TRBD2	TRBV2	CASRAGLAGNPGELFF	TGTGCCAGCAGGGCCGGACTAGCGGGTAATCCTGGGGAGCTGTTTTTT
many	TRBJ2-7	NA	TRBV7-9	CASSRTDYEQYF	TGTGCCAGCAGCAGGACAGACTACGAGCAGTACTTC
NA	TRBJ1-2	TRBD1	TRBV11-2	CASSFDRAKPFF	TGTGCCAGCAGCTTCGACAGGGCCAAACCTTTCTTC
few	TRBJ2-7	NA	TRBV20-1	CSARELSSYEQYF	TGCAGTGCTCGGGAGCTTAGCTCCTACGAGCAGTACTTC
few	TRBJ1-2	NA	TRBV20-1	CSARSRAPYGYTF	TGCAGTGCTAGATCCCGGGCCCCCTATGGCTACACCTTC
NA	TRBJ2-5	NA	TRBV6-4	CASSADLTETQYF	TGTGCCAGCAGTGCGGACTTGACAGAGACCCAGTACTTC
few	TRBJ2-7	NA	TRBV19	CASSTAFGKGSDEQYF	TGTGCCAGTAGTACCGCGTTCGGGAAGGGTTCGGACGAGCAGTACTTC
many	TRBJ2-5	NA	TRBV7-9	CASDFSGARETQYF	TGTGCCAGCGACTTCTCAGGGGCCAGAGAGACCCAGTACTTC
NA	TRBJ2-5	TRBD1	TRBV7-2	CASSGTGGVETQYF	TGTGCCAGCAGTGGGACAGGAGGGGTAGAGACCCAGTACTTC
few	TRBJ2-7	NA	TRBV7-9	CASSVASWYSDEQYF	TGTGCCAGCAGCGTTGCTTCCTGGTACTCTGACGAGCAGTACTTC
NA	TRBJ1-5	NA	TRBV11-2	CASSLEKGQPQHF	TGTGCCAGCAGCTTAGAGAAAGGGCAGCCCCAGCATTTT